What follows are 19 T cell receptor beta chains derived from one specimen sequenced in a study of tumor-infiltrating lymphocytes in primary liver carcinoma. DNA and RNA were both co-extracted from about 19-30 mg of bulk tissue that had not been sorted. The researchers produced TCR beta cDNA from approximately 0.45 ug total RNA with a constant-region primer. Three nested multiplex PCR rounds, a slightly modified ARM-PCR, produced the libraries for TCR beta. TRBV1-TRBV30 forward and Cbeta reverse primers drove the first two approximately 11-cycle rounds. TCRdb reanalysed the multiplex PCR reads using MiXCR and keeps one entry per CDR3 protein. In the table there are tens of thousands of distinct CDR3 sequences, 76% of which are singletons. Sequenced: liver tumor tissue from sampling region 5. As for subset: tumor region T5, tumor centre. These receptors all come from a man aged 35 to 55 with primary liver carcinoma and hepatitis B virus infection.

In this sample, this clonotype turned up once. The conserved phenylalanine or tryptophan is not found at the CDR3 terminus, so this likely reflects a read error. The chain is built from TRBV4-2 and TRBJ2-7, with 9 bases that match TRBD2. The CDR3 is 16 residues long. The germline CDR1 and CDR2 sequences are LGHNA and YNFKEQ. CDR3 loop: CASSQAASGVSYEQYY. As DNA, the CDR3 is TGTGCCAGCAGCCAAGCGGCTAGCGGGGTATCCTATGAGCAGTACTAC.

The chain joins TRBV6-1 to TRBJ2-7, with TRBD2 identical over 7 bases. The length of the CDR3 is 14 residues. V shed 8 bases and J 6 bases; nucleotides not matched to a gene: 13. Germline V gene lookup returns CDR1 MNHNS and CDR2 SASEGT. The CDR3: CASDQAGVGLEQYF. The CDR3 DNA reads TGTGCCAGCGATCAGGCGGGAGTTGGGCTCGAGCAGTACTTC.

This clonotype was seen only once. A much larger clone differs by one base, so this may be a read error. This chain joins TRBV12-3 or TRBV12-4 and TRBJ1-1, with D perhaps TRBD1 (5 bases). This CDR3 has 14 residues. Trimming left V 7 bases short and J 2 bases short, with 14 bases between. As DNA, the CDR3 is TGTGCCAGCAACTCCAGGGCTTCCAACACTGAAGCTTTCTTT. Translating gives CASNSRASNTEAFF.

Regarding this clonotype: This CDR3 is missing its conserved last phenylalanine or tryptophan, likely due to a read error. The chain couples TRBV5-4 to TRBJ2-1, with D possibly matching TRBD1 (5 bases). The CDR3 is 13 amino acids. The germline V and J ends were trimmed by 0 bases and 7 bases, with 8 bases remaining between them. CDR1 and CDR2 (germline): SGHNT, YYREEE (reference sequence). The CDR3 sequence is CASSLGQYNEQFL. CDR3 sequence (DNA): TGTGCCAGCAGCTTGGGACAGTATAATGAGCAGTTCCTC.

Details on this clonotype: The CDR3 does not end in the conserved phenylalanine or tryptophan, so this is likely a read error. The chain uses TRBV11-1 and TRBJ2-1; D possibly uses TRBD1 or TRBD2 (5 bases each). Per the germline V gene, CDR1 is SGHAT and CDR2 is FQDESV (reference sequence). The CDR3 runs to 15 residues. The DNA for the CDR3 is TGCGCCAGTAGCTCCCTCGGACATGGGAGCAATGAGCAGTTCTCC. Its protein product is CASSSLGHGSNEQFS.

This clonotype was picked up a small number of times. The conserved phenylalanine or tryptophan is not found at the CDR3 terminus, so this likely reflects a read error. The genes are TRBV18 and TRBJ1-5; TRBD1 might be the D (6 bases). CDR3 size: 15 residues. V was shortened by 4 bases and J by 8 bases, with 18 bases between the two germline ends. In germline, CDR1 is KGHSH, CDR2 LQKENI. Here the CDR3 reads CASSRGGLSGEPQHL. The CDR3 DNA sequence: TGTGCCAGCTCACGGGGGGGCCTTTCCGGGGAGCCCCAGCATCTT.

To note about this clonotype: A read error may produce the germline difference seen at one junction end. The chain is built from TRBV4-1 and TRBJ2-7, with D maybe TRBD2 (5 bases). This CDR3 region has 12 residues. Germline lookup yields CDR1 MGHRA and CDR2 YSYEKL. CDR3 loop: CANSQYSALLYF. In DNA form, the CDR3 reads TGCGCCAACAGCCAATATAGCGCTCTCCTGTACTTC.

The CDR3 spells CFSRDWASYNEQFF. Here the CDR3 DNA reads TGTTTCAGCCGGGACTGGGCCTCTTACAATGAGCAGTTCTTC. The chain links TRBV6-1 to TRBJ2-1; TRBD2 might be the D (6 bases). The CDR3 is made up of 14 amino acids. Germline V gene data show CDR1 as MNHNS and CDR2 as SASEGT.

In the case of this clonotype: The junction and the germline gene differ at one end; a read error may be behind it. The V call is TRBV11-2, the J call TRBJ2-7; possibly TRBD1 for D (6 bases). The CDR3 has 15 amino acids. Germline V gene sequence: CDR1 SGHAT, CDR2 FQNNGV. The CDR3 DNA sequence: TGTGTCAGCAGCCGAGCTAATGCACAGGGCGGTGAGCTGTACTTC. Translation: CVSSRANAQGGELYF.

This chain connects TRBV6-6 to TRBJ1-5; TRBD1 is a possible D gene (6 bases). This CDR3 region has 16 residues. Trimming removed 7 bases from V and 0 bases from J, with 16 bases in between. CDR1 is MNHNY, CDR2 SVGAGI, per germline (reference sequence). In DNA, the CDR3 is TGTGCCAGCAAGACGGGGACATTTGATAGCAATCAGCCCCAGCATTTT. Protein sequence: CASKTGTFDSNQPQHF.

A note on this clonotype: The CDR3 carries no conserved terminal phenylalanine or tryptophan, so it likely arises from a read error. CDR3 DNA: TGTGCCAGTAGTTATGCGGGAGTCGCAGATACGCAGTATTTA. Protein product: CASSYAGVADTQYL. This sequence joins TRBV6-5 and TRBJ2-3, with 7 nucleotides matching TRBD2. This CDR3 is 14 amino acids long. In germline, CDR1 is MNHEY, CDR2 SVGAGI.

This sequence joins TRBV12-3 or TRBV12-4 and TRBJ2-7; 7 bases map to TRBD2. This CDR3 is 15 amino acids long. J was trimmed by 4 bases and V by 4 bases; bases with no gene match: 10. The CDR3 bases are TGTGCCAGCAGTTCCGGGACTACCACAGGTTACGAGCAGTACTTC. Its protein is CASSSGTTTGYEQYF.

With regard to this clonotype: Being one base from a much bigger clone, this may be a read error. Because the CDR3 is missing its conserved closing phenylalanine or tryptophan, this is likely a read error. The CDR3 DNA reads TGCAGCGTTGAAAACCTAGCGGGAGTCTCCGAGCAGTACTAC. It translates to CSVENLAGVSEQYY. The chain carries TRBV29-1 and TRBJ2-7, with 10 bases lining up with TRBD2. Germline V gene sequence: CDR1 SQVTM, CDR2 ANQGSEA. Germline trimming cut 2 bases from V and 6 bases from J; bases unmatched to any gene: 7. The length of the CDR3 is 14 residues.

With respect to this clonotype: Its ends do not fully match the called genes, so a read error is possible. The CDR3 protein is CVSSFRGVTGEPFF. The CDR3 coding sequence is TGCGTCAGCAGCTTTAGAGGGGTTACCGGGGAGCCGTTTTTT. The gene calls are TRBV11-1 and TRBJ2-2; TRBD1 or TRBD2 may be the D gene (5 bases each). The CDR3 spans 14 residues. The germline CDR1 and CDR2 sequences are SGHAT and FQDESV (reference sequence).

Concerning this clonotype itself: Because the CDR3 is missing its conserved closing phenylalanine or tryptophan, this is likely a read error. V is TRBV4-1 and J is TRBJ1-2; a weak D match, TRBD1 (5 bases). Germline-derived CDR1 and CDR2 are MGHRA and YSYEKL. The CDR3 runs to 14 residues. The CDR3 DNA reads as TGCGCCAGCAGCCAAGGGAACAGGAACTACGGCTACACCTAC. Its protein product is CASSQGNRNYGYTY.

In this sample, this clonotype turned up a few times. The junction and the germline gene differ at one end; a read error may be behind it. This rearrangement joins TRBV4-1 to TRBJ1-2, with D possibly TRBD1 on 5 matching bases. The CDR3 length is 14 residues. CDR1 is MGHRA and CDR2 is YSYEKL in the germline V gene. The CDR3: CANSQGVRNYGYTF. Written as DNA, the CDR3 is TGCGCCAACAGCCAAGGGGTTAGGAACTATGGCTACACCTTC.

On this clonotype itself: A read error may be the cause here, since a much bigger clone is one base away. The chain uses TRBV28 and TRBJ2-7; TRBD1 agrees at 8 bases. Germline CDR1 reads MDHEN; CDR2 reads SYDVKM. Unmatched junction bases numbered 5, after V lost 2 bases and J lost 2 bases. The CDR3 runs to 15 residues. In DNA, the CDR3 is TGTGCCAGCAGTTTAAGGGGACAGGTGACCTACGAGCAGTACTTC. Its translation is CASSLRGQVTYEQYF.

V is TRBV6-1 and J is TRBJ2-1, with 10 bases fitting TRBD2. Trimming took 11 bases from V and 2 from J; bases not matched to a gene: 12. The CDR3 has 16 residues. Germline values: CDR1 MNHNS, CDR2 SASEGT. Here the CDR3 reads CAGRPPGLAAYNEQFF. Written as DNA, the CDR3 is TGTGCCGGCCGTCCCCCCGGACTAGCGGCCTACAATGAGCAGTTCTTC.

With respect to this clonotype: One end of the junction does not line up with germline, which may come from a read error. The chain links TRBV13 to TRBJ2-2, with D perhaps TRBD1 or TRBD2 (6 bases each). The CDR3 runs 16 residues. In germline, CDR1 is PRHDT, CDR2 FYEKMQ (reference sequence). The CDR3 loop is CASSLAGATGTGGLFF. The CDR3 DNA reads TGTGCCAGCAGCTTAGCAGGGGCCACAGGGACCGGGGGGCTGTTTTTT.